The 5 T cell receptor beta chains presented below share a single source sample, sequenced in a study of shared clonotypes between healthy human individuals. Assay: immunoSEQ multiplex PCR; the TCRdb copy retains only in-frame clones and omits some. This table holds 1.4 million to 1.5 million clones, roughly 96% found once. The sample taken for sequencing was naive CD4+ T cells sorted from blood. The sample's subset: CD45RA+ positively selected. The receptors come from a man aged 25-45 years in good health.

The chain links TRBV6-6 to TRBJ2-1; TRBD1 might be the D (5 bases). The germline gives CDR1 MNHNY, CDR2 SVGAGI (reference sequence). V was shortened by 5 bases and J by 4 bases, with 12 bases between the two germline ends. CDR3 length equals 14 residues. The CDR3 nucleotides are TGTGCCAGCAGTCCGACAGTACGATACAATGAGCAGTTCTTC. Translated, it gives CASSPTVRYNEQFF.

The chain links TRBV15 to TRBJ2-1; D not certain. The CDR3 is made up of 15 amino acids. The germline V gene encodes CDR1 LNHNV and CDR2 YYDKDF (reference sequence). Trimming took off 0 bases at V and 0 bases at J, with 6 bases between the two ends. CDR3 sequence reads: CATSREKSSYNEQFF. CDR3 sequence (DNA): TGTGCCACCAGCAGAGAGAAGAGCTCCTACAATGAGCAGTTCTTC.

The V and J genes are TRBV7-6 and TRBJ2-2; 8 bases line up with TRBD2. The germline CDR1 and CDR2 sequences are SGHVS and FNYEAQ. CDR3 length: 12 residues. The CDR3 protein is CAGRGATGELFF. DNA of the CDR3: TGTGCAGGGCGGGGGGCCACCGGGGAGCTGTTTTTT.

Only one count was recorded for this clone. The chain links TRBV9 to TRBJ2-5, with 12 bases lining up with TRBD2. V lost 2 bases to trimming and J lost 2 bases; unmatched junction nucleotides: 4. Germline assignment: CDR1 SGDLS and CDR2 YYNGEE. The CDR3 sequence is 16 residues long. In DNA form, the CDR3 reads TGTGCCAGCAGCGTGACTAGCGGGAGAGCACAAGAGACCCAGTACTTC. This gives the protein CASSVTSGRAQETQYF.

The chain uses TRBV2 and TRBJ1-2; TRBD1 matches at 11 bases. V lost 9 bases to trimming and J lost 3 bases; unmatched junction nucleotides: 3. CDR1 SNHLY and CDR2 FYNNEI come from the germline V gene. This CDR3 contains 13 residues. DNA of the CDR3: TGTGCCAGGGGACAGGGGGGCGACTATGGCTACACCTTC. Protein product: CARGQGGDYGYTF.